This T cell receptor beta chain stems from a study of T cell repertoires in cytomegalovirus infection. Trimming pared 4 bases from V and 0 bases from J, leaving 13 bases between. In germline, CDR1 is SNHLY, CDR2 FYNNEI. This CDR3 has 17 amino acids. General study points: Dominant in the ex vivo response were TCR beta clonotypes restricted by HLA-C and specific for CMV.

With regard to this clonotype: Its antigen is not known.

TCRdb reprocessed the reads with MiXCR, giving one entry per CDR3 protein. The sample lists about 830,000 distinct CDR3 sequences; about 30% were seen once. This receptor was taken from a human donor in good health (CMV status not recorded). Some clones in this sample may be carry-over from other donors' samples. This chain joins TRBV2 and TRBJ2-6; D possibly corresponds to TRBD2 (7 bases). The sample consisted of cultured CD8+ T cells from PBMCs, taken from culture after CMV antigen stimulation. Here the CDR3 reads CASSGGRGTSGANVLTF. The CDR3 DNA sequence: TGTGCCAGCAGTGGGGGGAGGGGGACCTCTGGGGCCAACGTCCTGACTTTC. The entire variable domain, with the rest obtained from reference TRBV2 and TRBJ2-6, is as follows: EPEVTQTPSHQVTQMGQEVILRCVPISNHLYFYWYRQILGQKVEFLVSFYNNEISEKSEIFDDQFSVERPDGSNFTLKIRSTKLEDSAMYFCASSGGRGTSGANVLTFGAGSRLTVL.